These 19 T cell receptor beta chains were sequenced from one sample in a study of T cell repertoires in cytomegalovirus infection. TCRdb re-called the reads with MiXCR, one entry per CDR3 protein. The sample lists some 500,000 distinct CDR3 sequences, 25% to 35% occurring once. Antigen specificity for these receptors is unknown. Source: cultured PBMCs, taken from culture after CMV antigen stimulation. These receptors all stem from a human donor in good health (CMV status not recorded). Some clones in this sample may be carry-over from other donors' samples.

V is TRBV28 and J is TRBJ1-2; D not certain. This CDR3 spans 15 amino acids. Germline V gene lookup returns CDR1 MDHEN and CDR2 SYDVKM. The V gene lost 6 bases and the J gene lost 4 bases, with 18 bases spanning the gap. CDR3: CASRDPGGASYGYTF. CDR3 DNA: TGTGCCAGCAGAGACCCAGGCGGAGCGAGCTATGGCTACACCTTC.

This clonotype has more than one count but fewer than ten. V usage is TRBV6-2 or TRBV6-3 and J usage is TRBJ2-1; maybe TRBD2 (5 bases). V lost 0 bases and J 9 bases, leaving 12 bases between the germline ends. CDR3 length: 14 residues. CDR1 is MNHEY and CDR2 is SVGEGT in the germline V gene. CDR3 bases: TGTGCCAGCAGTTACTCGAGGGAAGCGCGTGAGCAGTTCTTC. This gives the protein CASSYSREAREQFF.

There are many counts of this clonotype. The chain links TRBV7-2 to TRBJ2-2; D ambiguous. This CDR3 is 11 amino acids long. V was shortened by 3 bases and J by 7 bases, with 3 bases between the two germline ends. Germline V gives CDR1 SGHTA, CDR2 FQGNSA. The CDR3 loop is CASSFVGELFF. The CDR3 DNA sequence: TGTGCCAGCAGCTTTGTCGGGGAGCTGTTTTTT. The full variable domain, completed using reference TRBV7-2 and TRBJ2-2, is GAGVSQSPSNKVTEKGKDVELRCDPISGHTALYWYRQSLGQGLEFLIYFQGNSAPDKSGLPSDRFSAERTGGSVSTLTIQRTQQEDSAVYLCASSFVGELFFGEGSRLTVL.

This clonotype has a count of ten or more. The rearrangement uses TRBV7-2 and TRBJ1-5; tentatively, D is TRBD1 (5 bases). The ends were cut back, 8 bases at V and 13 bases at J, with 24 bases in the middle. In germline, CDR1 is SGHTA, CDR2 FQGNSA. The CDR3 length is 14 residues. CDR3 DNA sequence: TGTGCCAGCTCCGCTTTTGGGACGGAACGAGAACAGCATTTT. Protein: CASSAFGTEREQHF.

This clonotype was found a few times. The chain links TRBV27 to TRBJ1-1; D is possibly TRBD1 (5 bases). Per germline, CDR1 MNHEY and CDR2 SMNVEV (reference sequence). V gave up 2 bases and J gave up 4 bases, with 17 bases separating them. This CDR3 has 16 amino acids. The CDR3 DNA follows: TGTGCCAGCAGTTTACGAGGACTACCGAGGGGCACTGAAGCTTTCTTT. This encodes CASSLRGLPRGTEAFF.

The V gene is TRBV6-2 or TRBV6-3, the J gene TRBJ2-4; D ambiguous. CDR3 length: 14 amino acids. Between the trimmed V and J ends, which lost 3 bases and 5 bases, there was a span of 11 bases. Germline CDR1 MNHEY, CDR2 SVGEGT. As DNA, the CDR3 is TGTGCCAGCAGTTATGGCTCCTTGGAAAACATTCAGTACTTC. It translates to CASSYGSLENIQYF.

The gene calls are TRBV29-1 and TRBJ2-1, with D possibly matching TRBD1 (7 bases). This CDR3 region has 16 residues. V was shortened by 7 bases and J by 2 bases, with 21 bases between the two germline ends. In germline, CDR1 is SQVTM, CDR2 ANQGSEA. CDR3 sequence (DNA): TGCAGCGCGGCCAGGGGGGTGACTAGAACCTACAATGAGCAGTTCTTC. It specifies CSAARGVTRTYNEQFF.

In this sample, this clonotype turned up a few times. The chain is built from TRBV28 and TRBJ1-5; no clear D gene. CDR3 size: 12 residues. Germline V gene sequence: CDR1 MDHEN, CDR2 SYDVKM. V lost 6 bases to trimming and J lost 0 bases, with 3 bases between them. The CDR3 reads CASRNSNQPQHF. CDR3 DNA sequence: TGTGCCAGCAGGAATAGCAATCAGCCCCAGCATTTT.

With regard to this clonotype: At one of its ends the junction is not consistent with the germline gene, which may arise from a read error. V and J are TRBV4-1 and TRBJ2-3, with D possibly being TRBD1 (5 bases). Germline V CDR1 and CDR2: MGHRA, YSYEKL. This CDR3 has 18 amino acids. The CDR3: CASSQAATANPSTDTQYF. CDR3 bases: TGTGCCAGCAGCCAAGCCGCGACAGCTAACCCTAGCACAGATACGCAGTATTTT.

CDR3: CASSLSNVENGQPQHF. CDR3 coding DNA: TGTGCCAGCAGTTTATCGAATGTTGAAAACGGTCAGCCCCAGCATTTT. The V and J genes are TRBV27 and TRBJ1-5, with D unclear. Deletions cut 0 bases from V and 6 bases from J, with 15 bases between. This CDR3 is built from 16 residues. Germline V gives CDR1 MNHEY, CDR2 SMNVEV (reference sequence).

V usage is TRBV9 and J usage is TRBJ1-1, with TRBD1 as a possible D gene (6 bases). This CDR3 comprises 12 residues. Germline V gene lookup returns CDR1 SGDLS and CDR2 YYNGEE. V was cut by 4 bases and J by 9 bases, with 13 bases left in between. The CDR3 loop is CASSPEGEKAFF. For the CDR3, the DNA is TGTGCCAGCAGCCCCGAGGGGGAGAAAGCTTTCTTT.

To note about this clonotype: One junction end does not reproduce the germline sequence, and a read error may be involved. The chain links TRBV7-6 to TRBJ2-5; a weak D match, TRBD2 (5 bases). This CDR3 has 13 residues. Germline V lookup: CDR1 SGHVS, CDR2 FNYEAQ. The CDR3: CASSLGLSETQYF. The CDR3 nucleotides are TGTGCTAGCAGCTTAGGACTGAGCGAGACCCAGTACTTC.

The chain is built from TRBV7-4 and TRBJ2-7, with TRBD2 matching over 12 bases. The ends lost 1 base at V and 5 bases at J; junction bases unmatched: 6. The CDR3 is made up of 16 amino acids. CDR1 is SGHVT, CDR2 SQSDAQ, per germline. This chain's CDR3 is CASSLGSTSGSDEQYV. Written as DNA, the CDR3 is TGTGCCAGCAGCTTAGGTTCGACTAGCGGGAGCGACGAGCAGTACGTC.

V and J are TRBV19 and TRBJ2-1, with D maybe TRBD1 (5 bases). The germline V and J ends were trimmed by 3 bases and 4 bases, with 10 bases remaining between them. Per germline, CDR1 LNHDA and CDR2 SQIVND (reference sequence). The CDR3 consists of 14 residues. The CDR3 here is CASSITGLYNEQFF. The CDR3 region has the DNA TGTGCCAGTAGTATTACAGGATTATACAATGAGCAGTTCTTC.

This clonotype was detected a few times. The V gene is TRBV7-2, the J gene TRBJ2-2, with D tentatively TRBD1 (6 bases). V was clipped by 4 bases and J by 6 bases, with 15 bases between them. Germline CDR1 and CDR2: SGHTA and FQGNSA. This CDR3 region has 15 residues. CDR3 residues: CASSYPQGGSGELFF. The CDR3 coding sequence is TGTGCCAGCAGCTATCCACAGGGTGGATCCGGGGAGCTGTTTTTT.

This chain connects TRBV19 to TRBJ1-1; no clear D gene. This CDR3 region has 13 residues. CDR1 is LNHDA, CDR2 SQIVND, per germline (reference sequence). V lost 10 bases to trimming and J lost 6 bases, with 18 bases between them. CDR3 loop: CATSGPQSPEAFF. For the CDR3, the DNA is TGTGCCACCTCAGGTCCCCAATCGCCTGAAGCTTTCTTT.

This clonotype showed up just a few times. The chain joins TRBV19 to TRBJ1-1; 11 bases map to TRBD1. Germline trimming cut 5 bases from V and 3 bases from J; bases unmatched to any gene: 8. CDR1 is LNHDA and CDR2 is SQIVND in the germline V gene (reference sequence). The CDR3 is made up of 16 amino acids. The CDR3 sequence is CASSAWDRGSDTEAFF. CDR3 in DNA: TGTGCCAGTAGTGCGTGGGACAGGGGGAGCGACACTGAAGCTTTCTTT.

This sequence joins TRBV7-2 and TRBJ2-3; D not resolved. CDR1 and CDR2 (germline): SGHTA, FQGNSA. This CDR3 comprises 17 residues. The V end was cut by 5 bases, the J end by 3 bases, with 21 bases between. The CDR3 DNA is TGTGCCAGCAGCCATCGCGCAGAGGAGAGGAATACAGATACGCAGTATTTT. Its protein product is CASSHRAEERNTDTQYF. The full variable domain, rest sourced from reference TRBV7-2 and TRBJ2-3, is GAGVSQSPSNKVTEKGKDVELRCDPISGHTALYWYRQSLGQGLEFLIYFQGNSAPDKSGLPSDRFSAERTGGSVSTLTIQRTQQEDSAVYLCASSHRAEERNTDTQYFGPGTRLTVL.

This clonotype has ten or more counts. The rearrangement uses TRBV7-2 and TRBJ2-3; D is unclear. This CDR3 is built from 12 residues. V was trimmed by 8 bases and J by 7 bases, leaving 13 bases between them. The germline CDR1 and CDR2 sequences are SGHTA and FQGNSA. The CDR3 nucleotides are TGTGCCAGCTCCTACATAGGGTATACGCAGTATTTT. Protein sequence: CASSYIGYTQYF.